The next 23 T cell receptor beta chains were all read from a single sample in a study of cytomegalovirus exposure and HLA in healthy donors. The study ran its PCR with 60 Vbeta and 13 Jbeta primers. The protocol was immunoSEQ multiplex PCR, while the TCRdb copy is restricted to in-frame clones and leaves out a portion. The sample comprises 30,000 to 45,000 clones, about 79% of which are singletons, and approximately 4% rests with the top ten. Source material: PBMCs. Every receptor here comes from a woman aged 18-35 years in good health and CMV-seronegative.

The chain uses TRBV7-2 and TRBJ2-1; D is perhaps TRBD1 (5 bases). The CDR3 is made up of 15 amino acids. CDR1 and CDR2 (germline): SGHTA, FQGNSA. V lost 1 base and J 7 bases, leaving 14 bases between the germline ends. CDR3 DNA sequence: TGTGCCAGCAGCTTAGACGCGGCAGGGATAAATGAGCAGTTCTTC. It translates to CASSLDAAGINEQFF. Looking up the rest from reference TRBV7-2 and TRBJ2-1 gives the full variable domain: GAGVSQSPSNKVTEKGKDVELRCDPISGHTALYWYRQSLGQGLEFLIYFQGNSAPDKSGLPSDRFSAERTGGSVSTLTIQRTQQEDSAVYLCASSLDAAGINEQFFGPGTRLTVL.

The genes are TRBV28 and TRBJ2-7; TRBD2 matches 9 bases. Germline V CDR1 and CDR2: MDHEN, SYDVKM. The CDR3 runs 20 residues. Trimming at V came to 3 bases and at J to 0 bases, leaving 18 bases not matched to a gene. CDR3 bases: TGTGCCAGCAGTTTCGGGATTGGAGTGGTAGCGGGAGCAAACTCCTACGAGCAGTACTTC. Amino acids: CASSFGIGVVAGANSYEQYF. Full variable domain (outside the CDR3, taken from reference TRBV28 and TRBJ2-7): DVKVTQSSRYLVKRTGEKVFLECVQDMDHENMFWYRQDPGLGLRLIYFSYDVKMKEKGDIPEGYSVSREKKERFSLILESASTNQTSMYLCASSFGIGVVAGANSYEQYFGPGTRLTVT.

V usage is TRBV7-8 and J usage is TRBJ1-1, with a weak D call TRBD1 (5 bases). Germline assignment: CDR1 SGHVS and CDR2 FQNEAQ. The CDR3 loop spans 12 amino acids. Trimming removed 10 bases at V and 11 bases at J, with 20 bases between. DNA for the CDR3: TGTGCCACCTCCCCCTCGGGGACTAAGGCTTTCTTT. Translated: CATSPSGTKAFF.

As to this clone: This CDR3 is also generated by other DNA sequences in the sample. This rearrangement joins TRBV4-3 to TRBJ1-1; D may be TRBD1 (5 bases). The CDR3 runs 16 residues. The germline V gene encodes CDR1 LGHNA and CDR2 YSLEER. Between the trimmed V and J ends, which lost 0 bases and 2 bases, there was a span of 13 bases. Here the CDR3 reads CASSQDLGQLNTEAFF. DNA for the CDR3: TGCGCCAGCAGCCAAGATTTGGGGCAGCTCAACACTGAAGCTTTCTTT.

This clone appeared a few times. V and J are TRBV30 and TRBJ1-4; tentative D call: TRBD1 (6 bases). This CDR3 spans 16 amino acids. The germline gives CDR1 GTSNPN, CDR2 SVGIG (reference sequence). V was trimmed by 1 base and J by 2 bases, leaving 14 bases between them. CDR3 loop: CAWSGPRGATNEKLFF. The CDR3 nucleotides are TGTGCCTGGAGTGGCCCCAGGGGAGCGACTAATGAAAAACTGTTTTTT.

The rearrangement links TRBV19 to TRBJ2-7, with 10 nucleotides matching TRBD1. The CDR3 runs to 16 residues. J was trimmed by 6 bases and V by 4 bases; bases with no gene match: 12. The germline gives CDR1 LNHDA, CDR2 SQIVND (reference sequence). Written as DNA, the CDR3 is TGTGCCAGTAGTACCGGACAGGGGGGTGCTAGGGGCGAGCAGTACTTC. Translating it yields CASSTGQGGARGEQYF.

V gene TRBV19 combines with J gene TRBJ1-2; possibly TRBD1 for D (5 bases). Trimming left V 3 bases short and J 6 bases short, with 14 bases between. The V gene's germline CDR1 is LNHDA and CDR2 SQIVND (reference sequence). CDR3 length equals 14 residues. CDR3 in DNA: TGTGCCAGTAGTATTCAGGGAGGGAATCATGGCTACACCTTC. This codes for CASSIQGGNHGYTF.

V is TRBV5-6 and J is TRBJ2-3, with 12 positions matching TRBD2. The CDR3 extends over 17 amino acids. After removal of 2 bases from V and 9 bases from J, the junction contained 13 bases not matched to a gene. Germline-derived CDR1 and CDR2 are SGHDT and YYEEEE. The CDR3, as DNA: TGTGCCAGCAGCTTACCCACTAGCGGGGGGACACATGGGACGCAGTATTTT. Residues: CASSLPTSGGTHGTQYF.

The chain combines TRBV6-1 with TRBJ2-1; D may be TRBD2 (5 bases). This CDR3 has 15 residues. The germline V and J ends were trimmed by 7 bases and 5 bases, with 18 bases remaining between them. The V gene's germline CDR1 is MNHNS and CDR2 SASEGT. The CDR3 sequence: CASTGGSVQNNEQFF. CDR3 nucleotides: TGTGCCAGCACTGGTGGTAGCGTACAGAACAATGAGCAGTTCTTC.

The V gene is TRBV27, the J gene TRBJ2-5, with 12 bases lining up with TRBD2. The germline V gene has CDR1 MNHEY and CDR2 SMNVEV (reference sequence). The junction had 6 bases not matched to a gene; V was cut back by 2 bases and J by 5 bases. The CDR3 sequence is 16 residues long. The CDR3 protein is CASSLETSGGLETQYF. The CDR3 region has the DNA TGTGCCAGCAGTTTAGAGACTAGCGGGGGATTGGAGACCCAGTACTTC.

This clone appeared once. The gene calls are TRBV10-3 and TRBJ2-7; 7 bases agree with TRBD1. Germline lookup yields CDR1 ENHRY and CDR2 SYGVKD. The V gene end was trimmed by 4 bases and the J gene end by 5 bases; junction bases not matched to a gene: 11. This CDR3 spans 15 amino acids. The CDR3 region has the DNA TGTGCCATCAGTGTAAGGTGGGGGACAGAAAACGAGCAGTACTTC. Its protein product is CAISVRWGTENEQYF.

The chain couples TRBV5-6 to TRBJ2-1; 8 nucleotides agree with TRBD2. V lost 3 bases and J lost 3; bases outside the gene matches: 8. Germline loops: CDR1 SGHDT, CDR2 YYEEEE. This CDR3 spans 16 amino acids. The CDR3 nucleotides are TGTGCCAGCAGCTCCACCACGGGGGGGGGCTACAATGAGCAGTTCTTC. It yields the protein CASSSTTGGGYNEQFF.

This CDR3 reads CASSSVGRGAQETQYF. The DNA for the CDR3 is TGTGCCAGCAGCTCGGTCGGGCGGGGAGCCCAAGAGACCCAGTACTTC. The V gene is TRBV5-4, the J gene TRBJ2-5; D may be TRBD2 (6 bases). The CDR3 totals 16 residues. Between the trimmed V and J ends, which lost 3 bases and 1 base, there was a span of 16 bases. Germline values: CDR1 SGHNT, CDR2 YYREEE (reference sequence). The full variable domain, completed using reference TRBV5-4 and TRBJ2-5, is ETGVTQSPTHLIKTRGQQVTLRCSSQSGHNTVSWYQQALGQGPQFIFQYYREEENGRGNFPPRFSGLQFPNYSSELNVNALELDDSALYLCASSSVGRGAQETQYFGPGTRLLVL.

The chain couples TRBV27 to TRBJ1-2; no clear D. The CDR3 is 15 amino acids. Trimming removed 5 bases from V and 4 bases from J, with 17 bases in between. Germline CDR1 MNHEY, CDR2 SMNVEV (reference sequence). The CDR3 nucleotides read TGTGCCAGCAGTCAAGGAACAGCCACAAGCTATGGCTACACCTTC. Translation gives CASSQGTATSYGYTF.

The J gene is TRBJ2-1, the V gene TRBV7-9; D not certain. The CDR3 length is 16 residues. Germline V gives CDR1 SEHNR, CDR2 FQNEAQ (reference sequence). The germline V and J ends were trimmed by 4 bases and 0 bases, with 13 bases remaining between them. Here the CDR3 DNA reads TGTGCCAGCAGCTCCCCGCAGCGTTACTCCTACAATGAGCAGTTCTTC. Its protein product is CASSSPQRYSYNEQFF.

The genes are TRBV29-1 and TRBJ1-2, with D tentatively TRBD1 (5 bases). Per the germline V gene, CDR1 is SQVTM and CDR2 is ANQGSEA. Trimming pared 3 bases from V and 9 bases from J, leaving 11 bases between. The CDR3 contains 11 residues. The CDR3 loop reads CSVDREMRYTF. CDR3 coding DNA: TGCAGCGTTGACAGGGAAATGCGCTACACCTTC.

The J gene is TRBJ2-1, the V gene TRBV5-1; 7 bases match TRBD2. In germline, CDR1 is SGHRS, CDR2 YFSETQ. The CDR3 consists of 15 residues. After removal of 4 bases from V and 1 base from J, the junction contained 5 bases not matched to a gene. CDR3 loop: CASSPASGSYNEQFF. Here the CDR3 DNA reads TGCGCCAGCAGCCCGGCTAGCGGTTCCTACAATGAGCAGTTCTTC.

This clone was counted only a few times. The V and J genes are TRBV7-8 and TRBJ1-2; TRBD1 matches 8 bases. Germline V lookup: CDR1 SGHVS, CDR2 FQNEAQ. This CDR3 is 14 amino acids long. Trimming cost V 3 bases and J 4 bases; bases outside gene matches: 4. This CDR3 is CASSFGTGPYGYTF. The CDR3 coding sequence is TGTGCCAGCAGCTTTGGGACAGGCCCCTATGGCTACACCTTC.

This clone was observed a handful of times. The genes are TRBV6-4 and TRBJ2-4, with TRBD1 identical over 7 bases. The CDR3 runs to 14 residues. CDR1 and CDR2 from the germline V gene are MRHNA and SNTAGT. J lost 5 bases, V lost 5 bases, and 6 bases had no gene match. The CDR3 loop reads CASSPGTEENIQYF. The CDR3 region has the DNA TGTGCCAGCAGTCCCGGGACAGAGGAAAACATTCAGTACTTC.

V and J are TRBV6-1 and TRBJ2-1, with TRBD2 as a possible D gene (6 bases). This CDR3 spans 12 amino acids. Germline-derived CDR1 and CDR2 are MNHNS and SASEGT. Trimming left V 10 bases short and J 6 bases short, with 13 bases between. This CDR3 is CATFRDFNEQFF. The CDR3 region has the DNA TGTGCCACATTCCGGGACTTCAATGAGCAGTTCTTC.

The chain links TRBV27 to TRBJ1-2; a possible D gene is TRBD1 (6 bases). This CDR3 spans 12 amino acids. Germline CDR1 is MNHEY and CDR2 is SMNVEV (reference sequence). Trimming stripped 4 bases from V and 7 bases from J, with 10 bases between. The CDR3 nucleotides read TGTGCCAGCAGTTCAGGGGTCGGTGGCTACACCTTC. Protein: CASSSGVGGYTF.

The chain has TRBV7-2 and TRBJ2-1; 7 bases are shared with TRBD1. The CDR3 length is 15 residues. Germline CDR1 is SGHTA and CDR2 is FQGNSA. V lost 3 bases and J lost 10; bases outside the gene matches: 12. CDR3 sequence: CASSLTGQPFGEQFF. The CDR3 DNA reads TGTGCCAGCAGCTTGACGGGACAGCCTTTCGGGGAGCAGTTCTTC. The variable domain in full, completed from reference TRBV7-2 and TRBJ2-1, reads GAGVSQSPSNKVTEKGKDVELRCDPISGHTALYWYRQSLGQGLEFLIYFQGNSAPDKSGLPSDRFSAERTGGSVSTLTIQRTQQEDSAVYLCASSLTGQPFGEQFFGPGTRLTVL.

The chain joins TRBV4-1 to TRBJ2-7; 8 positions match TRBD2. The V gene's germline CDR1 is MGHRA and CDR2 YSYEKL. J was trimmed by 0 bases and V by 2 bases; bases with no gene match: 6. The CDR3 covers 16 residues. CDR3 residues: CASSQTAGGFSYEQYF. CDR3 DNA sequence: TGCGCCAGCAGCCAAACCGCGGGGGGCTTCTCCTACGAGCAGTACTTC.